This T cell receptor beta chain originates from a study of T cells in tuberculosis listed by TCRdb under 2018. Describing the broader study: In the study, CD1B tetramers and high-throughput TCR immunosequencing were combined to characterize T cells specific for the mycobacterial lipid antigen glucose monomycolate (GMM). A South African clinical cohort compared IGRA-negative adolescents, IGRA-positive adolescents with latent tuberculosis and adults with active tuberculosis, ten per group. Active tuberculosis patient PBMC were archived before or within 7 days of starting standard anti-tuberculosis treatment. Study-wide findings and limitations: Active tuberculosis TCR-alpha repertoires showed smaller mean NN-distances to GMM-specific TCRs than IGRA-negative controls, suggesting clonal expansion of these TCRs. Shorter CDR3-alpha lengths in active tuberculosis patients partly drove the smaller NN-distances, and the TCR-beta difference was not statistically significant. Clinical samples were selected based on the availability of cryopreserved specimens, with adults included as active tuberculosis cases and adolescents included as controls. A classifier using the diverse GMM-specific repertoire reached approximately 90% accuracy (AUROC around 0.9), compared with approximately 70% accuracy using GEM motif frequencies.

The time point label for this specimen denotes: new active TB diagnosis, blood taken before or within 7 days of starting treatment. Patients with active tuberculosis were defined as newly diagnosed, HIV-seronegative South African adults aged 18 years or older. Active tuberculosis was confirmed by positive sputum smear microscopy and/or positive M. tuberculosis culture. Immunosequencing was performed on unsorted cryopreserved PBMC and covered roughly 100,000 T cells per clinical donor on average. Remarks on this clone: Its specific antigen is unknown. The junction departs from the called germline gene at one end, perhaps through a read error.

TCR libraries were generated with the immunoSEQ multiplex PCR assay, using TCR-beta and/or TCR-alpha/delta assays for each sample. The Illumina high-throughput platform was used to sequence the amplified TCR libraries. For the original study's pipeline: Clustering and dimensionality reduction were performed using pairwise TCRdist distances among GMM-specific receptors from ex vivo sorted or in vitro expanded T cells. Each clinical repertoire was scored by mean NN-distance, the average TCRdist to the nearest 10% of tetramer-positive reference sequences. To compute GEM TCR motif frequency, the fraction of unique TCRs matching known GEM sequences by V/J usage and CDR3 length was calculated. Linear discriminant analysis with leave-one-out cross-validation, implemented in scikit-learn, was used to classify active tuberculosis. TCRdb retrieved this table from immuneACCESS and kept in-frame rearrangements only. Not all clones are present; in checked studies, unresolved V genes account for under half, and no reason is known for the remainder. The V and J calls and clone size were taken over from that table, and D and trimming were inferred from the DNA. This sample gives 30,000 to 40,000 clones in total; less than 95% of them show up just once. More than 4% of the sample goes to the ten largest clones.

The germline V gene gives CDR1 as WSHSY and CDR2 as SAAADI. Counted from cysteine to phenylalanine, this CDR3 has 14 amino acids. This entry keeps only the CDR3 DNA: 42 bases, framed from base 1. The chain uses TRBV10-2 and TRBJ1-2, with a tentative D gene TRBD1 over 6 matching bases. The sample consisted of PBMCs, taken at tuberculosis diagnosis. The receptor was isolated from an adult with tuberculosis. The DNA sequence follows: TGCGCCAGCAGCGAGTCAGGGGTCGGCTATGGCTACACCTTC. Its translation is CASSESGVGYGYTF.